The rows below give T cell receptor beta chains drawn from one sample of a study of cytomegalovirus exposure and HLA in healthy donors. Clones were sequenced by immunoSEQ multiplex PCR, and TCRdb holds only the in-frame ones, with some missing. The table includes over 150,000 clones, 68% detected once. Input material: PBMCs. The origin of the receptors is a woman in her thirties or forties in good health and CMV-seropositive. CDR3s include the opening cysteine and the closing phenylalanine or tryptophan.

>14|TRBV28
CASSQGNSNQPQHF
>15|TRBV28
CASNDAGTGFYGYTF
>16|TRBV28
CASRGGTGFISGELFF
>14|TRBV2
CASSLTDTQRGAFF
>11|TRBV19
CASSFIGELFF
>14|TRBV4-3
CASSQDLHRSEQYF
>15|TRBV4-2
CASSPSAGRQETQYF
>14|TRBV15
CATSRDSTGDGYTF
>17|TRBV4-1
CASSQDPRGLMKSEQYF
>16|TRBV7-2
CASSSPGLVQAYEQYF
>11|TRBV29-1
CSADRGGGYTF
>12|TRBV7-3
CASSGPQETQYF
>16|TRBV7-8
CASSPSGTGGSYEQYF
>14|TRBV6-4
CASSPDRVTGELFF
>15|TRBV5-5
CASSSGYSGANVLTF
>11|TRBV6-6
CASSNLGPQNF
>14|TRBV28
CASSLPSATYEQYF
>14|TRBV4-3
CASSQGQGSEKLFF
>14|TRBV7-9
CASSPTSGSDTQYF
>15|TRBV6-1
CASSEVARGTYEQYF
>14|TRBV5-1
CASSPGTGFGEQFF
>17|TRBV5-1
CASSPGTSWSSYNEQFF
>18|TRBV4-1
CASSPGQGAVLSNQPQHF
>14|TRBV2
CASNDGQGATEAFF
>15|TRBV5-1
CASSPSELAHYEQYF
>15|TRBV27
CASSRDFASTDTQYF
>15|TRBV21-1
CASSMAGGASNEQFF
>12|TRBV2
CAGGAQAGGYTF
>14|TRBV29-1
CSVVRAGGQETQYF
>16|TRBV28
CASSLQGAMGWRGYTF
>16|TRBV28
CASSLRSGGFDNEQFF
>14|TRBV7-7
CASSLRQDTGELFF
>12|TRBV23-1
CAERGWRTEAFF
>14|TRBV2
CASRGQVSNQPQHF
>14|TRBV12-5
CASGFGAGLYEQYF
>14|TRBV6-5
CASSYSPDGYGYPF
>15|TRBV25-1
CASSESVVHNEKLFF
>15|TRBV19
CASSRPGQGKYEQYF
>15|TRBV5-6
CASSLAGQGRRELFF
>14|TRBV27
CASKTGTVPGELFF
>16|TRBV4-2
CASSQDLEGIPYEQYF
>15|TRBV6-1
CASSEGGTGGLGYTF
>13|TRBV7-2
CASSWTLASEQYF
>15|TRBV13
CASSSTSGNTYEQYF
>16|TRBV15
CATSRGQGALTETQYF
>13|TRBV2
CASVQGAGYEQYF